The 28 T cell receptor beta chains below were found in one sample sequenced in a study of cytomegalovirus exposure and HLA in healthy donors. Primers: 60 Vbeta forward and 13 Jbeta reverse. TCRdb keeps only in-frame clones here, not all; method: immunoSEQ multiplex PCR. The data hold around 90,000 clones, with around nine tenths observed a single time. The specimen sequenced was PBMCs. The receptors shown here come from a man aged 25 to 45 in good health and CMV-seropositive.

The rearrangement joins TRBV5-4 to TRBJ2-1; 13 bases map to TRBD2. This CDR3 region has 16 residues. V shed 4 bases, J shed 3 bases, and the junction held 4 bases outside the gene matches. CDR1 is SGHNT and CDR2 is YYREEE in the germline V gene (reference sequence). As DNA, the CDR3 is TGTGCCAGCAGCAACGGACTAGCGGGAGTCTACAATGAGCAGTTCTTC. It translates to CASSNGLAGVYNEQFF. The full variable domain, completed using reference TRBV5-4 and TRBJ2-1, is ETGVTQSPTHLIKTRGQQVTLRCSSQSGHNTVSWYQQALGQGPQFIFQYYREEENGRGNFPPRFSGLQFPNYSSELNVNALELDDSALYLCASSNGLAGVYNEQFFGPGTRLTVL.

CDR3 nucleotides: TGTGCCAGCAGCTCACAGGGAGTCCTTGAAGGCTACACCTTC. It is translated as CASSSQGVLEGYTF. The chain recombines TRBV5-4 with TRBJ1-2, with D perhaps TRBD1 (6 bases). CDR3 length equals 14 residues. CDR1 SGHNT and CDR2 YYREEE come from the germline V gene (reference sequence). V lost 3 bases and J 8 bases, leaving 17 bases between the germline ends. Based on the CDR3 plus reference TRBV5-4 and TRBJ1-2, the full variable domain is ETGVTQSPTHLIKTRGQQVTLRCSSQSGHNTVSWYQQALGQGPQFIFQYYREEENGRGNFPPRFSGLQFPNYSSELNVNALELDDSALYLCASSSQGVLEGYTFGSGTRLTVV.

V and J are TRBV6-1 and TRBJ2-1; a possible D gene is TRBD1 (6 bases). CDR1 MNHNS and CDR2 SASEGT come from the germline V gene. Trimming removed 6 bases from V and 9 bases from J, with 12 bases in between. This CDR3 has 12 residues. The CDR3 protein is CASSPQGGEQFF. CDR3 sequence (DNA): TGTGCCAGCAGCCCACAGGGTGGTGAGCAGTTCTTC.

Concerning this clone itself: This CDR3 fails to terminate in the conserved phenylalanine or tryptophan, so it likely reflects a read error. The chain employs TRBV11-2 and TRBJ2-7; TRBD1 matches at 9 bases. The junction had 8 bases not matched to a gene; V was cut back by 5 bases and J by 6 bases. This CDR3 has 14 residues. Germline assignment: CDR1 SGHAT and CDR2 FQNNGV. The CDR3 reads CASSPRDRATEQYS. In DNA, the CDR3 is TGTGCCAGCAGCCCACGGGACAGGGCGACCGAGCAGTACTCC.

The rearrangement joins TRBV7-9 to TRBJ2-7; TRBD2 is a possible D gene (6 bases). This CDR3 contains 15 residues. Germline V gene lookup returns CDR1 SEHNR and CDR2 FQNEAQ (reference sequence). V was trimmed by 1 base and J by 7 bases, leaving 17 bases between them. Here the CDR3 DNA reads TGTGCCAGCAGCTTAGTAAAGGGGACTCATGGGGAGCAGTACTTC. Its protein product is CASSLVKGTHGEQYF.

The gene calls are TRBV27 and TRBJ2-7; weak D call: TRBD1 (5 bases). The ends were cut back, 5 bases at V and 6 bases at J, with 11 bases in the middle. This CDR3 is 12 amino acids long. Germline V gene lookup returns CDR1 MNHEY and CDR2 SMNVEV (reference sequence). CDR3 sequence (DNA): TGTGCCAGCAGTCCACAGGCGATCGAGCAGTACTTC. Translated: CASSPQAIEQYF.

The chain combines TRBV29-1 with TRBJ2-5, with D tentatively TRBD2 (6 bases). The CDR3 consists of 13 residues. Germline V gene data show CDR1 as SQVTM and CDR2 as ANQGSEA. The V gene lost 2 bases and the J gene lost 3 bases, with 10 bases spanning the gap. CDR3 nucleotide sequence: TGCAGCGTTGAATCCGGGGGAGAAGAGACCCAGTACTTC. It is translated as CSVESGGEETQYF.

V gene TRBV6-5 combines with J gene TRBJ1-5; 7 positions agree with TRBD1. Germline values: CDR1 MNHEY, CDR2 SVGAGI. J gave up 8 bases and V 0 bases, and 4 bases lay outside the gene matches. The length of the CDR3 is 14 residues. CDR3 protein: CASSYSSGGKPQHF. CDR3 bases: TGTGCCAGCAGTTACTCATCAGGGGGTAAGCCCCAGCATTTT.

This chain joins TRBV5-6 and TRBJ2-1, with D maybe TRBD1 (5 bases). Germline values: CDR1 SGHDT, CDR2 YYEEEE. Trimming took off 4 bases at V and 6 bases at J, with 8 bases between the two ends. The CDR3 has 12 amino acids. CDR3 loop: CASSRQSNEQFF. CDR3 nucleotide sequence: TGTGCCAGCAGCCGACAGTCCAATGAGCAGTTCTTC.

This rearrangement joins TRBV28 to TRBJ2-3; TRBD2 is a possible D gene (6 bases). This CDR3 region has 15 residues. The germline CDR1 and CDR2 sequences are MDHEN and SYDVKM. V was clipped by 6 bases and J by 3 bases, with 16 bases between them. The CDR3 DNA reads TGTGCCAGCAGCAACGGACGGGGGATGACAGATACGCAGTATTTT. This encodes CASSNGRGMTDTQYF.

The genes are TRBV5-1 and TRBJ1-3, with D maybe TRBD1 (5 bases). The CDR3 sequence is 14 residues long. Germline CDR1 SGHRS, CDR2 YFSETQ. The V and J ends lost 5 bases and 2 bases respectively, with 11 bases between them. The CDR3 is CASRQGIPGNTIYF. CDR3 DNA: TGCGCCAGCAGGCAGGGTATCCCTGGAAACACCATATATTTT.

This chain links TRBV18 with TRBJ2-7; 8 positions match TRBD2. Germline loops: CDR1 KGHSH, CDR2 LQKENI. The junction had 13 bases not matched to a gene; V was cut back by 3 bases and J by 3 bases. This CDR3 contains 17 residues. As DNA, the CDR3 is TGTGCCAGCTCACCGGCATTGCAGCGGGAGAACGTCTACGAGCAGTACTTC. This gives the protein CASSPALQRENVYEQYF.

The gene calls are TRBV5-1 and TRBJ1-1; tentative D call: TRBD1 (6 bases). V was clipped by 0 bases and J by 4 bases, with 10 bases between them. The length of the CDR3 is 14 residues. Germline CDR1 reads SGHRS; CDR2 reads YFSETQ. CDR3 DNA: TGCGCCAGCAGCTTGGGTACAGGGAGCACTGAAGCTTTCTTT. It codes for CASSLGTGSTEAFF.

The rearrangement joins TRBV6-1 to TRBJ2-7, with 7 bases aligning to TRBD2. V shed 4 bases, J shed 5 bases, and the junction held 8 bases outside the gene matches. The CDR3 spans 14 residues. CDR1 is MNHNS and CDR2 is SASEGT in the germline V gene. The CDR3 DNA sequence: TGTGCCAGCAGTGTGGGCGGGAGTCGTCACGAGCAGTACTTC. Its protein product is CASSVGGSRHEQYF.

This rearrangement joins TRBV2 to TRBJ1-1; no definite D call. CDR3 size: 12 residues. With 6 bases removed from V and 5 bases from J, the gap between germline ends came to 10 bases. Germline CDR1 reads SNHLY; CDR2 reads FYNNEI. The CDR3 DNA follows: TGTGCCAGCAGGACACGGGAGACTGAAGCTTTCTTT. It translates to CASRTRETEAFF. Supplemented by reference TRBV2 and TRBJ1-1, the full variable domain reads EPEVTQTPSHQVTQMGQEVILRCVPISNHLYFYWYRQILGQKVEFLVSFYNNEISEKSEIFDDQFSVERPDGSNFTLKIRSTKLEDSAMYFCASRTRETEAFFGQGTRLTVV.

In the case of this clone: A far larger clone is off by one base, so a read error is likely. The sample holds other DNA sequences that translate to the same CDR3. The chain uses TRBV5-1 and TRBJ2-2; maybe TRBD2 (5 bases). V was clipped by 1 base and J by 2 bases, with 15 bases between them. CDR3 length equals 17 residues. Per germline, CDR1 SGHRS and CDR2 YFSETQ. The CDR3 here is CASSLRSGRFNTGELFF. DNA of the CDR3: TGCGCCAGCAGCTTGCGCAGCGGTAGATTTAACACCGGGGAGCTGTTTTTT.

V is TRBV6-5 and J is TRBJ2-5; D possibly corresponds to TRBD1 (5 bases). Near its end, the DNA agrees better with TRBJ2-7, so the J call may be wrong. The CDR3 length is 14 residues. Germline V gene data show CDR1 as MNHEY and CDR2 as SVGAGI. The CDR3 DNA follows: TGTGCCAGCAGTTACTTTGGCAGGGTCTACGAGCAGTACTTC. As protein: CASSYFGRVYEQYF.

The chain uses TRBV11-2 and TRBJ2-5; TRBD1 matches at 7 bases. Losses at the gene ends were 1 base for V and 7 bases for J; bases not matched to a gene: 9. The CDR3 contains 15 residues. Germline V gives CDR1 SGHAT, CDR2 FQNNGV. The CDR3 spells CASSLGSGGLGTQYF. CDR3 sequence (DNA): TGTGCCAGCAGCTTAGGGTCAGGGGGATTAGGGACCCAGTACTTC.

This clone was detected once. The V gene is TRBV28, the J gene TRBJ2-5; 7 bases line up with TRBD2. The CDR3 totals 19 residues. CDR1 and CDR2 (germline): MDHEN, SYDVKM. V lost 3 bases to trimming and J lost 5 bases; unmatched junction nucleotides: 21. The CDR3 bases are TGTGCCAGCAGTTTTAGCTCCCGGGGGGTAGCGGACTCTGGGGAGACCCAGTACTTC. Translated: CASSFSSRGVADSGETQYF.

The chain recombines TRBV7-8 with TRBJ2-7; D gene unclear. Germline V gene data show CDR1 as SGHVS and CDR2 as FQNEAQ. V lost 1 base and J 3 bases, leaving 7 bases between the germline ends. The CDR3 totals 13 residues. The CDR3 is CASSLDLSYEQYF. The CDR3 DNA sequence: TGTGCCAGCAGCTTAGACCTCAGCTACGAGCAGTACTTC.

The V gene is TRBV7-9, the J gene TRBJ2-7; 7 bases are a match to TRBD1. This CDR3 region has 13 residues. V was pared by 9 bases and J by 3 bases, with 8 bases of the junction left unmatched. Per germline, CDR1 SEHNR and CDR2 FQNEAQ (reference sequence). The CDR3 protein is CASTKGDSYEQYF. In DNA, the CDR3 is TGTGCCAGTACAAAGGGGGACAGCTACGAGCAGTACTTC.

As concerns this clone: Other nucleotide sequences from this sample produce the same CDR3. The chain couples TRBV5-4 to TRBJ2-2; unclear D gene. V lost 4 bases and J lost 7, with 11 bases in between. CDR3 size: 13 residues. Germline CDR1 is SGHNT and CDR2 is YYREEE (reference sequence). CDR3 bases: TGTGCCAGCAGCCTGGCTGGAGTCGGGGAGCTGTTTTTT. It is translated as CASSLAGVGELFF.

The chain recombines TRBV4-1 with TRBJ2-3; 10 bases agree with TRBD2. Germline V CDR1 and CDR2: MGHRA, YSYEKL. CDR3 length: 18 residues. The J segment lost 0 bases and the V segment lost 1 base, leaving 7 bases of the junction unmatched. The CDR3 DNA reads as TGCGCCAGCAGCCAAGCTAAGGGACTAGCGATTAGCACAGATACGCAGTATTTT. Its protein is CASSQAKGLAISTDTQYF.

The genes are TRBV4-1 and TRBJ1-5, with D possibly being TRBD1 (6 bases). This CDR3 has 15 amino acids. CDR1 is MGHRA, CDR2 YSYEKL, per germline. Trimming took off 0 bases at V and 5 bases at J, with 11 bases between the two ends. CDR3 protein: CASSQDRAGDQPQHF. DNA for the CDR3: TGCGCCAGCAGCCAAGATCGGGCAGGGGATCAGCCCCAGCATTTT.

This chain uses TRBV11-2 with TRBJ1-4; tentatively, D is TRBD1 (5 bases). V lost 5 bases, J lost 3 bases, and 16 bases lay in between. Germline CDR1 SGHAT, CDR2 FQNNGV. The CDR3 is 16 residues long. The CDR3 DNA reads TGTGCCAGCAGCCACCTTCTGGGGCTGTCTAATGAAAAACTGTTTTTT. As protein: CASSHLLGLSNEKLFF.

The rearrangement uses TRBV6-1 and TRBJ2-5; D is possibly TRBD2 (5 bases). The ends were cut back, 6 bases at V and 5 bases at J, with 13 bases in the middle. Per germline, CDR1 MNHNS and CDR2 SASEGT. The CDR3 consists of 13 residues. CDR3 protein: CASRPRGEETQYF. CDR3 bases: TGTGCCAGCAGGCCCCGTGGGGAGGAGACCCAGTACTTC.

This clone occurred a few times. The chain carries TRBV2 and TRBJ1-2; TRBD1 matches at 10 bases. Looked up from germline, CDR1 is SNHLY and CDR2 is FYNNEI. The V segment lost 5 bases and the J segment 0 bases; nucleotides outside the gene matches: 6. The CDR3 consists of 16 residues. Written as DNA, the CDR3 is TGTGCCAGCAGTTGGGACAGGGGTGAAGCTAACTATGGCTACACCTTC. Protein: CASSWDRGEANYGYTF.

The gene calls are TRBV5-1 and TRBJ2-7; D ambiguous. V lost 4 bases and J 3 bases, leaving 14 bases between the germline ends. This CDR3 is built from 14 residues. CDR1 and CDR2 (germline): SGHRS, YFSETQ. The CDR3 nucleotides are TGCGCCAGCAGCCAACAACAGCAGAACTACGAGCAGTACTTC. It specifies CASSQQQQNYEQYF.